A selection of T cell receptor beta chains follows, all from one sample in a study of tumor-infiltrating lymphocytes in oesophageal squamous cell carcinoma. Each CDR3 protein gets one entry after TCRdb re-called the PCR reads with MiXCR. Of some 15,000 distinct CDR3 sequences in the sample, roughly half were seen once. The sequenced material came from esophageal tumor tissue. All receptors derive from a female donor with esophageal squamous cell carcinoma. CDR3s include the opening cysteine and the closing phenylalanine or tryptophan. D genes are given only for firm matches. Part of the rows lack a size; the others show once, few, many or a class for expanded clones.

CDR3nt	CDR3aa	j_gene	abundance	d_gene	v_gene
TGTGCCAGCAGCTTAATGGACTACTCCTACGAGCAGTACTTC	CASSLMDYSYEQYF	TRBJ2-7	-	-	TRBV7-2
TGTGCCAGCAGCTTAGAGCGCCTTCTCGAGCAGTACTTC	CASSLERLLEQYF	TRBJ2-7	-	-	TRBV11-2
TGTGCCAGCAGTTACTCGATTTATCCGTTGCTGACGGCCAACACCGGGGAGCTGTTTTTT	CASSYSIYPLLTANTGELFF	TRBJ2-2	many	-	TRBV6-2/TRBV6-3
TGTGCCAGCAGCTTAGCGCTTATGGGCCTGAGCTCCTACGAGCAGTACTTC	CASSLALMGLSSYEQYF	TRBJ2-7	few	-	TRBV7-2
TGTGCCAGCTCACCAGGGAGGGCTTCGAACACTGAAGCTTTCTTT	CASSPGRASNTEAFF	TRBJ1-1	many	-	TRBV18
TGTGCCAGCAGTGGCCTTCTTTCCTACGAGCAGTACTTC	CASSGLLSYEQYF	TRBJ2-7	-	-	TRBV7-4
TGTGCCAGCAGCTTATATCCTACTAGAAGGGAGACCCAGTACTTC	CASSLYPTRRETQYF	TRBJ2-5	-	-	TRBV7-2
TGTGCCAGCAGTTTATCCCGAAACACAGATACGCAGTATTTT	CASSLSRNTDTQYF	TRBJ2-3	-	-	TRBV12-3/TRBV12-4
TGTGCCAGCAGCTTAGCGGGAGGAAGTACAGATACGCAGTATTTT	CASSLAGGSTDTQYF	TRBJ2-3	large	-	TRBV7-9
TGTGCCAGCAGTTACTCGATCTCGGGACAGGGGGGCACGGAGACCCAGTACTTC	CASSYSISGQGGTETQYF	TRBJ2-5	few	TRBD1	TRBV6-2/TRBV6-3
TGTGCCAGCAGCTTAATCAGGGTGAGCTCCTACAATGAACAGTTCTTC	CASSLIRVSSYNEQFF	TRBJ2-1	-	-	TRBV7-3
TGTGCCAGCAGCTTTACAGAGACCCAGTACTTC	CASSFTETQYF	TRBJ2-5	-	-	TRBV7-8
TGTGCCAGCAGTCGCCCTAGCGGGAGGGCCAATGAGCAGTTCTTC	CASSRPSGRANEQFF	TRBJ2-1	few	TRBD2	TRBV6-2/TRBV6-3
TGTGCCACCCGGGGTGGGGGCGTCCTGACTTTC	CATRGGGVLTF	TRBJ2-6	-	-	TRBV6-6
TGTGCCAGCAGCTTAGGGCAGGGGGCCAACGTCCTGACTTTC	CASSLGQGANVLTF	TRBJ2-6	-	-	TRBV7-2
TGCGCCAGCAGCCCCGGGACTAGCGGGGAGACCCAGTACTTC	CASSPGTSGETQYF	TRBJ2-5	-	TRBD2	TRBV5-1
TGTGCCAGCAGTCCCCTGCTAGCGGGAGTTGTAGATACGCAGTATTTT	CASSPLLAGVVDTQYF	TRBJ2-3	-	TRBD2	TRBV12-3/TRBV12-4
TGTGCCACCGTTGGGGGGCGGGACTTCGTTAACTATGGCTACACCTTC	CATVGGRDFVNYGYTF	TRBJ1-2	many	-	TRBV12-2
TGTGCCAGCAGGAACGGGGAATCGACCACCGGGGAGCTGTTTTTT	CASRNGESTTGELFF	TRBJ2-2	-	-	TRBV11-2
TGTGCCAGCAGCCCCAGCGGGGGGGGAGAGACCCAGTACTTC	CASSPSGGGETQYF	TRBJ2-5	once	TRBD2	TRBV7-6
TGTGCCGGCTGGCGTCTCTCCTACAATGAGCAGTTCTTC	CAGWRLSYNEQFF	TRBJ2-1	-	-	TRBV28
TGTGCCAGCAGCCCTCATAGCGGGGTGGAGACCCAGTACTTC	CASSPHSGVETQYF	TRBJ2-5	-	TRBD2	TRBV7-4
TGTGCCAGCAGCTTAAAAGTGGCAGGGGGGAACAATGAGCAGTTCTTC	CASSLKVAGGNNEQFF	TRBJ2-1	-	-	TRBV7-3
TGTGCCAGCAGCTTAATGCGCGGAGACAGGGCCCACACCGGGGAGCTGTACTTC	CASSLMRGDRAHTGELYF	TRBJ2-5	many	TRBD1	TRBV7-6
TGTGCCAGCACCATAGGGTTAGGACAGGGGCAAGAGACCCAGTACTTC	CASTIGLGQGQETQYF	TRBJ2-5	-	TRBD1	TRBV5-3
TGTGCCAGCAGTTTTGGGGTCTCGCCAGATACGCAGTATTTT	CASSFGVSPDTQYF	TRBJ2-3	-	-	TRBV12-3/TRBV12-4
TGTGCCAGCAGCTTAAGACCAGCGGGAGGCGGTAGAAACGAGCAGTTCTTC	CASSLRPAGGGRNEQFF	TRBJ2-1	-	TRBD2	TRBV7-2
TGTGCCAGCAGCTTGGTCAGGGGAGGCTGGGAGCAGTTCTTC	CASSLVRGGWEQFF	TRBJ2-1	many	-	TRBV11-1
TGTGCCACCAAGGGGACAGGGACCTACGAGCAGTACTTC	CATKGTGTYEQYF	TRBJ2-7	few	TRBD1	TRBV19
TGTGCCAGCAGTTTCCGTGACAGGGTTGCCTACAATGAGCAGTTCTTC	CASSFRDRVAYNEQFF	TRBJ2-1	few	TRBD1	TRBV28
TGTGCCAGCCGACATTCCTACGAGCAGTACTTC	CASRHSYEQYF	TRBJ2-7	once	-	TRBV28
TGTGCCAGCTTAAAGGGGTATGGCTACACCTTC	CASLKGYGYTF	TRBJ1-2	-	-	TRBV7-2
TGCGCCAGCAAGGGTCCTAGACCTAATGAAAAACTGTTTTTT	CASKGPRPNEKLFF	TRBJ1-4	many	-	TRBV4-1
TGTGCCAGCAGCCCAGTGGGCGTACAAGAGACCCAGTACTTC	CASSPVGVQETQYF	TRBJ2-5	-	-	TRBV7-8
TGTGCCAGCAGTTACTCGAACGGGTGGGATGGCTACACCTTC	CASSYSNGWDGYTF	TRBJ1-2	few	-	TRBV6-6
TGTGCCAGTAGCCGGACAGGGAGTGCCTATGGCTACACCTTC	CASSRTGSAYGYTF	TRBJ1-2	-	TRBD1	TRBV19
TGCAGCGTCGGAGCCGGCAGAGAGACCTATGGCTACACCTTC	CSVGAGRETYGYTF	TRBJ1-2	-	-	TRBV29-1
TGTGCCAGTAGTCCGCGGAACACTGAAGCTTTCTTT	CASSPRNTEAFF	TRBJ1-1	-	-	TRBV19
TGCAGCGTTGAGAAGGGGGCGCTGGGCTACACCTTC	CSVEKGALGYTF	TRBJ1-2	once	TRBD1	TRBV29-1
TGTGCCAGCAGCTCGCCGGGCTACGAGCAGTACTTC	CASSSPGYEQYF	TRBJ2-7	-	-	TRBV7-2
TGTGCCAGCAGCCTGAATCCCGGGACAGCCTACGAGCAGTACTTC	CASSLNPGTAYEQYF	TRBJ2-7	many	TRBD1	TRBV7-3
TGTGCCAGCAGTTTAGGACAGGGGCAAGAGACCCAGTTCTTC	CASSLGQGQETQFF	TRBJ2-1	-	TRBD1	TRBV12-3/TRBV12-4
TGTGCTAGCAGCAGGGGTTCGAGGGAGCAGTACTTC	CASSRGSREQYF	TRBJ2-5	-	-	TRBV7-6
TGTGCCAGCGGGGGGGGCACCAAAGAGACCCAGTACTTC	CASGGGTKETQYF	TRBJ2-5	once	-	TRBV7-8
TGTGCCAGCAGTGGTACTGGGGACTTGAGCTCCTACAATGAGCAGTTCTTC	CASSGTGDLSSYNEQFF	TRBJ2-1	few	-	TRBV12-3/TRBV12-4
TGTGCCAGCAGTTTTGGGTGGGGAAACTATGGCTACACCTTC	CASSFGWGNYGYTF	TRBJ1-2	-	-	TRBV28
TGTGCCAGCAGTTCCCCCGGGACAGGGGGGTCAGATACGCAGTATTTT	CASSSPGTGGSDTQYF	TRBJ2-3	-	TRBD1	TRBV6-9
TGTGCCAGCACCACACACAAGCTCAGCTCCTACAATGAGCAGTTCTTC	CASTTHKLSSYNEQFF	TRBJ2-1	-	-	TRBV6-2/TRBV6-3
TGTGCCAGCAGTTTACAGAACACAGATACGCAGTATTTT	CASSLQNTDTQYF	TRBJ2-3	medium-sized	-	TRBV6-1
TGTGCCAGCAGCCGCTTAGCGGGAGACTCCTACAATGAGCAGTTCTTC	CASSRLAGDSYNEQFF	TRBJ2-1	-	TRBD2	TRBV3-1
TGTGCCAGCAGCCCGGTAGGGACCTCCTACGAGCAGTACTTC	CASSPVGTSYEQYF	TRBJ2-7	many	-	TRBV7-9
TGCGCCAGCAGCCATACCGGGACAAAGGGTAATTCACCCCTCCACTTC	CASSHTGTKGNSPLHF	TRBJ2-7	many	-	TRBV4-1
TGTGCCAGCAGCCGATACAGGGTGAGCTCCTATAATTCACCCCTCCACTTC	CASSRYRVSSYNSPLHF	TRBJ1-6	-	-	TRBV28
TGTGCCAGCAGCCCAATAGCGGGGTGGGCAGATACGCAGTATTTT	CASSPIAGWADTQYF	TRBJ2-3	once	TRBD2	TRBV7-3
TGTGCCAGCAGTGAAGCGCTTGGCGGGAGCTCCTACAATGAGCAGTACTTC	CASSEALGGSSYNEQYF	TRBJ2-7	few	TRBD2	TRBV2
TGTGCCAGCAGCTTATCGGGAGGGCCTAACGAGCAGTACTTC	CASSLSGGPNEQYF	TRBJ2-7	-	TRBD2	TRBV7-4
TGCGCCAGCAGTGAAGTTGGCCGTCGGGACAGGGGACAGCCCCAGCATTTT	CASSEVGRRDRGQPQHF	TRBJ1-5	-	TRBD1	TRBV10-2